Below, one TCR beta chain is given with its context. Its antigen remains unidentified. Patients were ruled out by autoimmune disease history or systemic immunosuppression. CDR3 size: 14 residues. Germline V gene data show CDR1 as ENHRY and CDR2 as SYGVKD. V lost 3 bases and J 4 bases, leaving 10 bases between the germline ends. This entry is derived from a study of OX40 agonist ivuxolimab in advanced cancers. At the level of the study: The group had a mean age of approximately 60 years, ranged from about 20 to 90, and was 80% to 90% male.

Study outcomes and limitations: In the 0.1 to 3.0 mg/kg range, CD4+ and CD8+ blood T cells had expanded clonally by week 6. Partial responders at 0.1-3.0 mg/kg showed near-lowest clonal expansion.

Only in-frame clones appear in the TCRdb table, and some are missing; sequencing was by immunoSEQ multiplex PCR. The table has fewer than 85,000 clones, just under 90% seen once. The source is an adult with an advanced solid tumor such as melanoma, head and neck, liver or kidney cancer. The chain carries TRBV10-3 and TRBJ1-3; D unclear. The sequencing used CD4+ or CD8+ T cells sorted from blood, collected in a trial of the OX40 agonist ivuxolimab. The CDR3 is CAISELTLGNTIYF. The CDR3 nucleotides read TGTGCCATCAGTGAATTAACCCTGGGAAACACCATATATTTT.